The present T cell receptor (beta chain) was sequenced within a study of blood T cell repertoires in COVID-19. Study at large: In each case, the material was cDNA or gDNA derived from T cells, B-cell-depleted T cells, or PBMCs.

V trimming: 9 bases; J trimming: 0 bases; junction bases outside the gene matches: 7. The V gene's germline CDR1 is LNHDA and CDR2 SQIVND (reference sequence). CDR3 length: 14 amino acids. Study processing details: Nucleated cell number was recorded as an estimate derived from reference gene primer amplification. Sequencing used immunoSEQ multiplex PCR; TCRdb keeps in-frame clones, though not all of them. D and trimming were read from the DNA, whereas the V and J calls and clone size are those reported in that table. The sample contains 150,000 to 190,000 clones, approximately 81% of which appear only once.

This sequence originates from a woman aged 60-75 years with COVID-19, enrolled during active disease. Material for sequencing was peripheral blood. The chain carries TRBV19 and TRBJ1-1; TRBD1 aligns across 7 bases. The DNA of the CDR3 is TGTGCCAGCAGACAGGGCCGCATGAACACTGAAGCTTTCTTT. Its protein is CASRQGRMNTEAFF.